This T cell receptor (beta chain) was sequenced in a study of T-cell reconstitution after alpha-beta-depleted transplantation in children (dated by TCRdb to about 2016). In the study overall: Using TCR repertoire profiling, the study quantitatively followed how T-cell immune reconstitution unfolded in children after TCRalphabeta/CD19-depleted allogeneic hematopoietic cell transplantation.

The sample's treatment or condition, from its label and the paper: allogeneic hematopoietic cell transplantation with graft depleted of TCRalphabeta T cells and CD19 B cells. Transplant recipients were children who received TCRalphabeta/CD19-depleted allogeneic hematopoietic cell grafts. CDR1 and CDR2 (MGHRA, YSYEKL) derive from the germline V gene. Trimming takes 0 bases from V and 4 bases from J, and the germline ends sit 6 bases apart. The CDR3 goes from the cysteine to the phenylalanine over 14 residues. The read is trimmed to its CDR3 DNA, 42 bases read in frame from base 1. Preparation of the library involved PCR. TCRdb lists the instrument as Illumina HiSeq 2500. TCR library preparation used molecular barcoding, with unique molecular identifiers applied to normalize quantification of the TCRbeta repertoire. In TCRdb, the public reads were trimmed at Q25 with fastp and aligned with MiXCR, with productive beta chains retained. Duplicate CDR3 protein sequences are folded into a single record with the most common DNA and genes. Present in this sample are tens of thousands of distinct CDR3 sequences, 4% to 5% of which were seen just once. The ten largest make up about 19% of the sample.

This clonotype was picked up many times. It lacks a known antigen. No base qualities exist here, and no much larger clone lies one base off it. Results and caveats for the whole study, not just this receptor: Apparently early alphabetaT-cell count recovery about two months after transplant reportedly relied on only several hundred rapidly expanded clones derived from non-depleted graft cells. In some patients, high TCRbeta diversity at day 60 was attributed to recipient T cells and intrathymic progenitors that had survived conditioning. The frequencies of hyperexpanded clones fell over the following months, and after one year, T-cell counts and TCRbeta diversity were mostly attributed to newly produced T cells.

The rearranged segments are TRBV4-1 and TRBJ2-2, with the identity of the D gene unclear. The sequence was obtained from a boy less than two years old who had a stem cell transplant for acute myeloid leukemia, so the T cells may come from the graft donor. Sequencing was performed on PBMCs, mostly from graft donor cells, taken 180 days after TCRalphabeta/CD19-depleted stem cell transplant. The CDR3: CASSQERTTGELFF. DNA sequence: TGCGCCAGCAGCCAAGAGAGGACCACCGGGGAGCTGTTTTTT.